These 8 T cell receptor beta chains came from one sample sequenced in a study of T cell repertoires in cytomegalovirus infection. TCRdb re-analysed the reads in MiXCR, keeping a single row per CDR3 protein. The data hold 750,000 to 900,000 distinct CDR3 sequences, with approximately 32% observed a single time. For these TCRs, the target antigens are not known. This sample comprised cultured CD8+ T cells from PBMCs, obtained from culture after CMV antigen stimulation. These receptors came from a human donor in good health (CMV status not recorded). Some clones in this sample may be carry-over from other donors' samples.

As concerns this clonotype: The junction and the germline gene differ at one end; a read error may be behind it. The rearrangement uses TRBV7-9 and TRBJ1-1; TRBD1 aligns across 7 bases. From germline, CDR1 is SEHNR and CDR2 FQNEAQ (reference sequence). CDR3 length: 15 residues. This CDR3 is CASRLVGGLNTEAFF. The DNA of the CDR3 is TGTGCCAGCAGATTAGTAGGGGGCTTGAACACTGAAGCTTTCTTT.

A few counts support this clonotype. V and J are TRBV7-8 and TRBJ1-5; D gene uncertain. The CDR3 runs 12 residues. Trimming left V 1 base short and J 5 bases short, with 3 bases between. Germline CDR1 is SGHVS and CDR2 is FQNEAQ. The CDR3 DNA reads TGTGCCAGCAGCTTAGATTATCAGCCCCAGCATTTT. It codes for CASSLDYQPQHF. The full variable domain, in which reference TRBV7-8 and TRBJ1-5 provide the parts outside the CDR3, is GAGVSQSPRYKVAKRGQDVALRCDPISGHVSLFWYQQALGQGPEFLTYFQNEAQLDKSGLPSDRFFAERPEGSVSTLKIQRTQQEDSAVYLCASSLDYQPQHFGDGTRLSIL.

This clonotype has only a few counts. V is TRBV4-3 and J is TRBJ2-1, with 7 bases that match TRBD1. CDR3 length equals 15 residues. Germline assignment: CDR1 LGHNA and CDR2 YSLEER. V shed 1 base, J shed 6 bases, and the junction held 6 bases outside the gene matches. CDR3 nucleotide sequence: TGCGCCAGCAGCCAAGGGACAGGCCGTCCCAATGAGCAGTTCTTC. Residues: CASSQGTGRPNEQFF.

This clonotype appeared many times. The chain joins TRBV11-2 to TRBJ2-1; 8 bases map to TRBD2. The CDR3 totals 19 residues. V gave up 5 bases and J gave up 0 bases; unmatched junction bases: 15. The germline V gene has CDR1 SGHAT and CDR2 FQNNGV. The CDR3 DNA is TGTGCCAGCAGCGGTTTGGGAGCGGGGGAACCGAGCTCCTACAATGAGCAGTTCTTC. Encoded protein: CASSGLGAGEPSSYNEQFF.

This clonotype was observed at least ten times. CDR3 DNA: TGTGCCAGCAGCCCAGGAGCGGGGTCCAATTACGAGCAGTACGTC. It specifies CASSPGAGSNYEQYV. The V call is TRBV7-8, the J call TRBJ2-7; 7 bases line up with TRBD2. The length of the CDR3 is 15 residues. In germline, CDR1 is SGHVS, CDR2 FQNEAQ. The ends lost 5 bases at V and 4 bases at J; junction bases unmatched: 11.

This clonotype has more than one count but fewer than ten. This sequence joins TRBV4-1 and TRBJ2-1; TRBD1 matches at 9 bases. Germline CDR1 MGHRA, CDR2 YSYEKL. V dropped 6 bases and J dropped 8; count of bases not matched to a gene: 11. The CDR3 consists of 15 residues. Written as DNA, the CDR3 is TGCGCCAGCAGACTCACGGGACAGGGTAGTCATGAGCAGTTCTTC. This codes for CASRLTGQGSHEQFF.

This clonotype was counted between two and nine times. J is TRBJ2-2 and V is TRBV29-1, with D hard to call. This CDR3 spans 13 amino acids. The germline gives CDR1 SQVTM, CDR2 ANQGSEA. V lost 3 bases, J lost 4 bases, and 9 bases lay in between. CDR3 in amino acids: CSVDLPTTGELFF. CDR3 sequence (DNA): TGCAGCGTTGATCTACCAACCACCGGGGAGCTGTTTTTT.

V is TRBV20-1 and J is TRBJ1-3; D unclear. This CDR3 spans 16 amino acids. V lost 0 bases and J 0 bases, leaving 12 bases between the germline ends. Germline CDR1 DFQATT, CDR2 SNEGSKA (reference sequence). The CDR3 loop reads CSARDQEGYSGNTIYF. CDR3 coding DNA: TGCAGTGCTAGAGATCAGGAGGGCTACTCTGGAAACACCATATATTTT.